This entry describes one T cell receptor (beta chain). The antigen it binds to is not known. No much larger clone exists at a distance of one base, and base qualities are not known. The CDR3 sequence holds 17 residues, the cysteine and phenylalanine included. The sequence is cut down to CDR3 DNA, 51 bases in frame from base 1. Trimmed from V: 1 base; trimmed from J: 1 base; junction bases lacking a gene match: 2. CDR1 ENHRY and CDR2 SYGVKD were looked up in the germline V gene. The record originates from a study of patients and donors after allogeneic stem cell transplantation (TCRdb year 2020). Library preparation was by RT-PCR. Instrument on record: NextSeq 550. TCRdb reprocessing: public reads trimmed at Q25 with fastp, clones called with MiXCR, in-frame beta chains kept. Duplicate CDR3 protein sequences are folded into a single record with the most common DNA and genes. Within this sample are about a million distinct CDR3 sequences, with roughly 18% of them counted one time only. The ten largest clones take up 5.5% to 6.5% of the sample.

The TCR originated in a human donor who was either an allogeneic HSCT recipient or a stem cell or donor lymphocyte infusion donor (not recorded which). It is not recorded whose cells these are; they may come from a transplant donor. Sequencing was carried out using blood, either unsorted or a sorted T cell fraction (not recorded which). The chain links TRBV10-3 with TRBJ2-5; TRBD2 lines up with 14 middle nucleotides. The CDR3 corresponds to CAISEWGLAGVQETQYF. The bases read TGTGCCATCAGTGAGTGGGGACTAGCGGGAGTCCAAGAGACCCAGTACTTC.